This TCR beta chain was found in a study of T cell responses to AZD1222 COVID-19 vaccine. Study-wide findings and caveats: The donors showed a predominance of white British ancestry and of females, with possible underestimation of clonal diversity. Just a handful of AZD1222 recipients tested seropositive at baseline.

Both about-4-week and about-12-week second-dose recipients were combined. This clone was seen a few times. What it binds is unknown. CDR3 length: 14 amino acids. Trimming took 5 bases from V and 3 from J, leaving 11 bases between them. Germline V CDR1 and CDR2: SEHNR, FQNEAQ (reference sequence). Some clones are missing from TCRdb's copy, which holds only in-frame ones; the method was immunoSEQ multiplex PCR. The profile shows roughly 35,000 clones, over 75% of them singletons. V gene TRBV7-9 combines with J gene TRBJ1-5; maybe TRBD1 (5 bases). The specimen was peripheral blood, collected 28 days after the second AZD1222 dose. This clonotype originated in an adult who received the AZD1222 COVID-19 vaccine. The CDR3 loop reads CASSLIGDNQPQHF. As DNA, the CDR3 is TGTGCCAGCAGCCTCATAGGGGACAATCAGCCCCAGCATTTT. Full variable domain (missing parts from reference TRBV7-9 and TRBJ1-5): DTGVSQNPRHKITKRGQNVTFRCDPISEHNRLYWYRQTLGQGPEFLTYFQNEAQLEKSRLLSDRFSAERPKGSFSTLEIQRTEQGDSAMYLCASSLIGDNQPQHFGDGTRLSIL.